This TCR beta chain was identified in a study of cytomegalovirus exposure and HLA in healthy donors. Findings and limits, study-wide: Earlier analysis found most TCR beta V segments productive about 87% or about 30% of the time. The authors later linked a missense DCLRE1C variant to TCR beta V- and J-gene trimming. Versus the approximately 700-donor mean, an Asian-associated ancestry cluster reportedly showed fewer N-insertions in a later analysis.

13 Jbeta primers and 60 Vbeta primers were used for the PCR. Profiling relied on immunoSEQ multiplex PCR, and the TCRdb table lists in-frame clones only, not all of them. The repertoire consists of 100,000 to 150,000 clones, with roughly 8.3% occurring once and the leading ten covering 5.5%. The trim removed 5 bases at V and 7 bases at J, leaving 8 bases unmatched. This CDR3 is built from 15 residues. Germline V CDR1 and CDR2: SGHAT, FQNNGV. Regarding this clone: As yet, its antigen is unknown.

Material: PBMCs. The sequence was collected from a man aged 40-49 years in good health and CMV-seronegative. The genes are TRBV11-2 and TRBJ2-1; 10 nucleotides agree with TRBD2. Written as DNA, the CDR3 is TGTGCCAGCAGCCCTCAGCGGGGGGGCCCAAATGAGCAGTTCTTC. Translation: CASSPQRGGPNEQFF.